Given below is one TCR beta chain in context. Its antigen is not identified. The record originates from a study of shared clonotypes between healthy human individuals. Findings of the study overall: Non-shared clonotypes displayed generation probabilities falling below those of clonotypes present in all four donors. A limitation of the genetic and exposure-history diversity represented arose from few donors. Larger richness was generally estimated for naive than memory subsets.

Only in-frame clones appear in the TCRdb table, and some are missing; sequencing was by immunoSEQ multiplex PCR. The table lists 740,000 or so clones, more than 70% of them singletons. CDR1 and CDR2 from the germline V gene are SGHTA and FQGTGA. The CDR3 covers 14 residues. The V and J ends lost 5 bases and 7 bases respectively, with 17 bases between them. The source is a woman in her twenties or thirties in good health. Sequenced material: memory CD4+ T cells sorted from blood. Subset in this sample: CD45RA-negative fraction. The chain joins TRBV7-3 to TRBJ2-5, with D tentatively TRBD1 or TRBD2 (6 bases each). CDR3 residues: CASSPRGRDGTQYF. CDR3 DNA sequence: TGTGCCAGCAGCCCCCGGGGGCGGGATGGGACCCAGTACTTC.